Below, 4 T cell receptor beta chains from the same sample are listed, as sequenced in a study of T cell responses to AZD1222 COVID-19 vaccine. Measured with immunoSEQ multiplex PCR; TCRdb has only the in-frame clones, and not every one. This table holds more than 100,000 clones, 85% to 90% found once. The sequenced sample was peripheral blood, obtained on day 0 of AZD1222 vaccination. The receptor source for this set is an adult in good health.

This sequence joins TRBV28 and TRBJ2-3; 16 bases match TRBD2. V lost 3 bases, J lost 3 bases, and 3 bases stayed unmatched. Germline V lookup: CDR1 MDHEN, CDR2 SYDVKM. CDR3 length: 17 amino acids. The CDR3, as DNA: TGTGCCAGCAGTTTTGGGACTAGCGGGGGGGCGACAGATACGCAGTATTTT. It is translated as CASSFGTSGGATDTQYF.

The rearrangement uses TRBV19 and TRBJ1-1; possible D gene TRBD1, 6 bases. Germline lookup yields CDR1 LNHDA and CDR2 SQIVND (reference sequence). This CDR3 spans 14 amino acids. Trimming left V 4 bases short and J 0 bases short, with 9 bases between. This CDR3 reads CASSTTGMNTEAFF. In DNA form, the CDR3 reads TGTGCCAGTAGTACCACAGGGATGAACACTGAAGCTTTCTTT.

V gene TRBV7-2 combines with J gene TRBJ2-7; D gene uncertain. The CDR3 spans 16 residues. Germline V lookup: CDR1 SGHTA, CDR2 FQGNSA. Trimming took 1 base from V and 3 from J, leaving 16 bases between them. The CDR3 DNA reads as TGTGCCAGCAGCTTAGGGTTAGATCCCTCCATCTACGAGCAGTACTTC. It specifies CASSLGLDPSIYEQYF.

The chain joins TRBV6-2 or TRBV6-3 to TRBJ1-1; tentative D call: TRBD1 (5 bases). Per germline, CDR1 MNHEY and CDR2 SVGEGT. Trimming stripped 4 bases from V and 4 bases from J, with 7 bases between. The CDR3 totals 12 residues. The CDR3 region is CASSWGVTEAFF. In nucleotides, the CDR3 is TGTGCCAGCAGTTGGGGGGTCACTGAAGCTTTCTTT.